This T cell receptor beta chain was documented in a study of radiotherapy plus CTLA-4 blockade in lung cancer. Study background: Patients showed objective responses in about 20% of cases and disease control in roughly 31%.

Profiling relied on immunoSEQ multiplex PCR, and the TCRdb table lists in-frame clones only, not all of them. The table shows 32,000 or so clones, with about 69% occurring only once. This CDR3 contains 14 residues. V lost 1 base and J lost 1, with 2 bases in between. Germline V gives CDR1 LNHNV, CDR2 YYDKDF (reference sequence). Turning to this clone: No antigen is known for it.

The study's findings and limits: Among blood TCR repertoires after radiotherapy plus ipilimumab, tumor-derived clones expanded. Early clone dynamics of blood T cells, plus interferon-beta, reportedly predicted response best.

Focal radiation plus CTLA-4 blockade with ipilimumab was administered to patients who had chemo-refractory metastatic non-small-cell lung cancer. The chain uses TRBV15 and TRBJ2-6; no reliable D call. Sequencing used peripheral blood, obtained from a patient treated with radiotherapy plus ipilimumab. The sequence was obtained from a human donor with non-small cell lung cancer that progressed on radiotherapy plus ipilimumab. CDR3 residues: CATSRGSGANVLTF. The CDR3 DNA sequence: TGTGCCACCAGCAGAGGATCTGGGGCCAACGTCCTGACTTTC.